The source of this T cell receptor beta chain is a study of T cells after yellow fever vaccination. In TCRdb, the 5' RACE reads were re-called with MiXCR into one record per CDR3 protein. The sample yields about 74,000 distinct CDR3 sequences, approximately 7.7% seen once. This clonotype was recorded at least ten times. This clonotype was obtained from a man younger than 35 who received the YFV17D yellow fever vaccine. This sample comprised CD8+ T cells sorted from PBMCs, obtained less than 6 days after the first yellow fever vaccination.

CDR3 coding DNA: TGTGCCAGCAGTTTCTCACAGGGGGTCACTGAAGCTTTCTTT. It is translated as CASSFSQGVTEAFF. The chain has TRBV27 and TRBJ1-1, with 8 bases lining up with TRBD1. Trimming removed 3 bases from V and 4 bases from J; junction bases left unmatched: 4. The CDR3 is made up of 14 amino acids. CDR1 and CDR2 from the germline V gene are MNHEY and SMNVEV (reference sequence).